Listed below are T cell receptor beta chains from one sample, sequenced in a study of CD8 T cells in Susac syndrome. TCRdb called the immunoSEQ multiplex PCR reads again in MiXCR, with one record for every CDR3 protein. Of under 200,000 distinct CDR3 sequences listed, 85% to 95% were seen once; the top ten hold 0.1%. Sequencing input: CD4+ T cells from PBMCs. The source of these receptors is a human donor in good health. Both conserved end residues are part of each CDR3. The D gene is left open where the match is weak. The listing skips clone size in some rows; elsewhere it reads once, few, many or a size class.

clone_size j_call d_call v_call cdr3_nt cdr3_aa
NA TRBJ2-1 NA TRBV7-3 TGTGCCAGCGGGGGCTCCTACAATGAGCAGTTCTTC CASGGSYNEQFF
NA TRBJ1-1 NA TRBV3-1 TGTGCCAGCAGCCAAGTGCTAGGGAGTGCTTTCTTT CASSQVLGSAFF
NA TRBJ1-5 NA TRBV20-1 TGCAGTGCTATGTCGGGGAATCAGCCCCAGCATTTT CSAMSGNQPQHF
once TRBJ1-1 NA TRBV6-5 TGTGCCAGCAGCCGAGGGCCGGCCGGCACTGAAGCTTTCTTT CASSRGPAGTEAFF
NA TRBJ1-2 NA TRBV20-1 TGCAGTGCCCCGCCAGGAGGGTCATATGGCTACACCTTC CSAPPGGSYGYTF
NA TRBJ2-2 TRBD1 TRBV20-1 TGCAGTGCTAGAGACTTCAGGACAGGGGACACCGGGGAGCTGTTTTTT CSARDFRTGDTGELFF
NA TRBJ1-1 NA TRBV29-1 TGCAGCGTTGGCCGGGGTAGTAGCACTGAAGCTTTCTTT CSVGRGSSTEAFF
NA TRBJ1-2 NA TRBV5-6 TGTGCCAGCAGCTTGGAAAAGGGTCGGCAGGCGGCCTATGGCTACACCTTC CASSLEKGRQAAYGYTF
NA TRBJ1-5 TRBD1 TRBV7-8 TGTGCCAGCAGCTCAATCGACAGGGCTTATAGCAATCAGCCCCAGCATTTT CASSSIDRAYSNQPQHF
NA TRBJ2-1 TRBD2 TRBV12-3/TRBV12-4 TGTGCCAGCAGTTTGAGCAGCGGGAACCACAATGAGCAGTTCTTC CASSLSSGNHNEQFF
NA TRBJ2-1 NA TRBV5-4 TGTGCCAGCAGCCCGACCCCGGGGACCGGCCCCTACAATGAGCAGTTCTTC CASSPTPGTGPYNEQFF
NA TRBJ2-1 NA TRBV27 TGTGCCAGCAGTTTAACCCCAGGGACTGCCGAGCAGTTCTTC CASSLTPGTAEQFF
NA TRBJ1-2 NA TRBV10-3 TGTGCCATCAGTGAGTCGTGGGGAGGGACCAACTATGGCTACACCTTC CAISESWGGTNYGYTF
NA TRBJ2-7 NA TRBV18 TGTGCCAGCTCACTGGATTATCGGGGCCCACTCTACGAGCAGTACTTC CASSLDYRGPLYEQYF
NA TRBJ2-1 TRBD1 TRBV20-1 TGCAGTGCTGGGACCGGGACAGGGAGCAACAATGAGCAGTTCTTC CSAGTGTGSNNEQFF
NA TRBJ2-3 NA TRBV9 TGTGCCAGCAGCGTAGACAACAGAGATACGCAGTATTTT CASSVDNRDTQYF
NA TRBJ2-5 NA TRBV4-2 TGTGCCAGCAGCCAAGGAGGCTGGCAAGAGACCCAGTACTTC CASSQGGWQETQYF
NA TRBJ1-1 TRBD1 TRBV9 TGTGCCAGCAGCGTAGTACCGGACAGGGTCACTGAAGCTTTCTTT CASSVVPDRVTEAFF
once TRBJ1-2 NA TRBV6-5 TGTGCCAGCAGTGACGGGGGCAGGGTCAAAGGCTACACCTTC CASSDGGRVKGYTF
NA TRBJ1-4 NA TRBV20-1 TGCAGTGCTTACCAGACAGGAACGAATGAAAAACTGTTTTTT CSAYQTGTNEKLFF
once TRBJ2-6 NA TRBV5-1 TGCGCCAGCAGCTTGGACGGGACTGGGGCCAACGTCCTGACTTTC CASSLDGTGANVLTF
once TRBJ2-5 TRBD2 TRBV3-1 TGTGCCAGCAGCCAAGCGCGGGAGAGGCCCCAGTACTTC CASSQARERPQYF
NA TRBJ2-5 NA TRBV3-1 TGTGCCAGCAGCCAAGGCTTATACGAGGAAGAGACCCAGTACTTC CASSQGLYEEETQYF
NA TRBJ1-1 NA TRBV7-9 TGTGCCAGCAGCCCAGGCTTTGAAGCTTTCTTT CASSPGFEAFF
NA TRBJ1-1 NA TRBV20-1 TGCAGTGCTAGTAGGGGGTTCTCCCTTAACACTGAAGCTTTCTTT CSASRGFSLNTEAFF
NA TRBJ2-5 NA TRBV11-2 TGTGCCAGCTCTGCTGGAGAGACCCAGTACTTC CASSAGETQYF
NA TRBJ2-3 TRBD1 TRBV5-1 TGCGCCAGCAGCCCGGGACAGGTGTCCACAGATACGCAGTATTTT CASSPGQVSTDTQYF
NA TRBJ2-3 NA TRBV20-1 TGCAGTGCCCACGAAGATACTAGCTCGGTTACGCAGTATTTT CSAHEDTSSVTQYF
NA TRBJ2-5 NA TRBV27 TGTGCCAGCAGTTTATCCAACGAGTGGGCCCAGTACTTC CASSLSNEWAQYF
NA TRBJ2-4 NA TRBV9 TGTGCCAGCAGCAAGGCCGGGACTCAAAACATTCAGTACTTC CASSKAGTQNIQYF
NA TRBJ1-2 NA TRBV29-1 TGCAGCGTTGAAGTGACGGGGGGCGAAGCCTACACCTTC CSVEVTGGEAYTF
NA TRBJ1-2 TRBD1 TRBV12-3/TRBV12-4 TGTGCCAGCAGGGGACAGGGGGCGGAATTCGGCTACACCTTC CASRGQGAEFGYTF
NA TRBJ2-2 NA TRBV29-1 TGCAGCGTTGGTGGGGGACACTTGAACACCGGGGAGCTGTTTTTT CSVGGGHLNTGELFF
NA TRBJ2-3 TRBD2 TRBV12-3/TRBV12-4 TGTGCCAGCAGTTTATTAACGGGAGGGCCCTCGGATACGCAGTATTTT CASSLLTGGPSDTQYF
NA TRBJ1-5 TRBD1 TRBV12-3/TRBV12-4 TGTGCCAGCAGTTTCTCCACAGGGGATCAGCCCCAGCATTTT CASSFSTGDQPQHF
NA TRBJ2-1 TRBD1 TRBV29-1 TGCGGGACAGGGAGGTACAATGAGCAGTTCTTC CGTGRYNEQFF
NA TRBJ1-2 NA TRBV23-1 TGCGCCAGCATGGACGTGGGCTACACCTTC CASMDVGYTF
NA TRBJ2-1 NA TRBV6-6 TGTGCCAGCAGTTACTCGACCCTCGGAGCTGAGCAGTTCTTC CASSYSTLGAEQFF
NA TRBJ2-5 NA TRBV7-2 TGTGCCAGCAGCTCACAGGGCTCCCAAGAGACCCAGTACTTC CASSSQGSQETQYF
NA TRBJ2-1 TRBD2 TRBV6-6 TGTGCCAGCAAGCTCGGGACTAGCGGGAGGGAGCAGTTCTTC CASKLGTSGREQFF
NA TRBJ1-1 NA TRBV15 TGTGCCACCAGCAGAGGGGCCGCAGGATACACTGAAGCTTTCTTT CATSRGAAGYTEAFF